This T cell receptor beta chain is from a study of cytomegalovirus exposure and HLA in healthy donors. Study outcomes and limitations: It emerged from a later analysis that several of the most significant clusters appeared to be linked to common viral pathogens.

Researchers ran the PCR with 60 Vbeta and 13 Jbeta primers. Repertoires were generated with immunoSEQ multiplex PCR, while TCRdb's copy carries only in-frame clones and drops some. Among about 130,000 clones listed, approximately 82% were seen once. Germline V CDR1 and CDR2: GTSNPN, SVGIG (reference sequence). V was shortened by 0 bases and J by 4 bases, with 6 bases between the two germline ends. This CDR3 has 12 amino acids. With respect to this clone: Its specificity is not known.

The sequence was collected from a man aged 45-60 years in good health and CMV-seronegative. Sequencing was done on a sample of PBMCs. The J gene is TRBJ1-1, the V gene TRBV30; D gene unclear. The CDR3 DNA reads TGTGCCTGGAGTGTGCGGGGCACTGAAGCTTTCTTT. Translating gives CAWSVRGTEAFF. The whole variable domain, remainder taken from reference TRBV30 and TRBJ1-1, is SQTIHQWPATLVQPVGSPLSLECTVEGTSNPNLYWYRQAAGRGLQLLFYSVGIGQISSEVPQNLSASRPQDRQFILSSKKLLLSDSGFYLCAWSVRGTEAFFGQGTRLTVV.